These 4 T cell receptor beta chains originate from one sample sequenced in a study of T cell responses to AZD1222 COVID-19 vaccine. Generated by immunoSEQ multiplex PCR, the TCRdb table keeps only in-frame clones and is missing some. The table has 120,000 or so clones, 70% to 90% seen once. The specimen comprised peripheral blood, sampled on day 0 of AZD1222 vaccination. These receptors were collected from an adult in good health.

The V call is TRBV10-2, the J call TRBJ1-1, with no clear D. Germline CDR1 and CDR2: WSHSY and SAAADI. Between the trimmed V and J ends, which lost 5 bases and 1 base, there was a span of 8 bases. The CDR3 covers 13 residues. DNA for the CDR3: TGCGCCAGCAGTCTTCGTGAGAACACTGAAGCTTTCTTT. It is translated as CASSLRENTEAFF.

The chain couples TRBV4-2 to TRBJ2-2; the match to TRBD2 covers 8 bases. The ends lost 0 bases at V and 8 bases at J; junction bases unmatched: 8. The CDR3 consists of 16 residues. Germline values: CDR1 LGHNA, CDR2 YNFKEQ. CDR3 nucleotide sequence: TGTGCCAGCAGCCAAGATAACGGGGGGGCCGTGGGGGAGCTGTTTTTT. It codes for CASSQDNGGAVGELFF.

The chain is built from TRBV6-5 and TRBJ2-7, with 7 bases matching TRBD1. The germline gives CDR1 MNHEY, CDR2 SVGAGI. The CDR3 covers 16 residues. After removal of 0 bases from V and 6 bases from J, the junction contained 11 bases not matched to a gene. CDR3 in amino acids: CASSYSTGRVKVEQYF. The CDR3 DNA sequence: TGTGCCAGCAGTTACTCGACAGGGAGAGTTAAGGTCGAGCAGTACTTC.

V and J are TRBV11-2 and TRBJ1-6; D uncertain. Germline CDR1 is SGHAT and CDR2 is FQNNGV. The V gene lost 5 bases and the J gene lost 7 bases, with 18 bases spanning the gap. The CDR3 length is 16 residues. Here the CDR3 reads CASSRLRPALNSPLHF. Here the CDR3 DNA reads TGTGCCAGCAGCCGTCTTCGGCCGGCCCTAAATTCACCCCTCCACTTT.